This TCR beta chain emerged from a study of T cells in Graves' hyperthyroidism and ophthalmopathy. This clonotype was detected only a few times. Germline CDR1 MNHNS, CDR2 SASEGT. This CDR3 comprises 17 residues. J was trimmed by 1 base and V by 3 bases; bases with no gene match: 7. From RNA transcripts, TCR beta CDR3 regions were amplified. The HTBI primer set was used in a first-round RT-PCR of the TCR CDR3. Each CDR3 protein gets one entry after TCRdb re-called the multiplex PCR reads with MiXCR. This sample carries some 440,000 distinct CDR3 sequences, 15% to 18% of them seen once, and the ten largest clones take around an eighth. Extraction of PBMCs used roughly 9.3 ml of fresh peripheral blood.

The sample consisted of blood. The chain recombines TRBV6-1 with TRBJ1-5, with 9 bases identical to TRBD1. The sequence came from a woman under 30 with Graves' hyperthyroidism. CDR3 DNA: TGTGCCAGCAGTGAGTCAACAGGGGGCGGGAGCAATCAGCCCCAGCATTTT. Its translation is CASSESTGGGSNQPQHF.